The 19 T cell receptor beta chains listed next were all sequenced from one sample in a study of T cell responses to AZD1222 COVID-19 vaccine. Profiling relied on immunoSEQ multiplex PCR, and the TCRdb table lists in-frame clones only, not all of them. The table lists approximately 130,000 clones, approximately 93% of them singletons. Here the sequenced sample was peripheral blood, taken on day 0 of AZD1222 vaccination. The receptors derive from an adult in good health.

The J gene is TRBJ1-1, the V gene TRBV5-1; possibly TRBD1 for D (5 bases). Germline CDR1 is SGHRS and CDR2 is YFSETQ. This CDR3 is 13 amino acids long. Deletions cut 4 bases from V and 4 bases from J, with 11 bases between. The CDR3 spells CASSQGGSTEAFF. For the CDR3, the DNA is TGCGCCAGCAGCCAGGGAGGTAGCACTGAAGCTTTCTTT.

The rearrangement uses TRBV28 and TRBJ1-5, with 8 bases aligning to TRBD1. The CDR3 is 16 residues long. Germline CDR1 and CDR2: MDHEN and SYDVKM. Unmatched junction bases numbered 10, after V lost 6 bases and J lost 3 bases. Here the CDR3 DNA reads TGTGCCAGCAGCCCCTCTCGGACAGGGTCCAATCAGCCCCAGCATTTT. Its protein is CASSPSRTGSNQPQHF.

The V and J genes are TRBV28 and TRBJ1-1, with 7 positions matching TRBD1. The V segment lost 6 bases and the J segment 1 base; nucleotides outside the gene matches: 5. The CDR3 sequence is 14 residues long. Germline loops: CDR1 MDHEN, CDR2 SYDVKM. CDR3 bases: TGTGCCAGCAGCCCGGGACAGTGGAACACTGAAGCTTTCTTT. Translating gives CASSPGQWNTEAFF.

The chain joins TRBV13 to TRBJ1-3, with no clear D. Germline CDR1 reads PRHDT; CDR2 reads FYEKMQ (reference sequence). The V and J ends lost 0 bases and 0 bases respectively, with 9 bases between them. The CDR3 loop spans 16 amino acids. The CDR3 nucleotides are TGTGCCAGCAGCTTAGGTCCTGGTCGCTCTGGAAACACCATATATTTT. It specifies CASSLGPGRSGNTIYF.

As for this clone: The same CDR3 can be traced to other DNA sequences in this sample. The chain employs TRBV7-9 and TRBJ1-1, with 9 positions matching TRBD1. The V gene's germline CDR1 is SEHNR and CDR2 FQNEAQ (reference sequence). This CDR3 has 15 amino acids. With 5 bases clipped from V and 0 bases from J, the junction kept 4 bases outside the gene matches. The CDR3: CASSPRDRVNTEAFF. CDR3 bases: TGTGCCAGCAGCCCGCGGGACAGGGTGAACACTGAAGCTTTCTTT.

This chain connects TRBV18 to TRBJ2-1, with D perhaps TRBD1 (6 bases). Germline values: CDR1 KGHSH, CDR2 LQKENI. The CDR3 loop spans 16 amino acids. Trimming shortened V by 1 base and J by 5 bases, and 15 bases separated the two germline ends. The chain's CDR3 is CASSPRSQGINNEQFF. The DNA for the CDR3 is TGTGCCAGCTCACCACGATCCCAGGGGATAAACAATGAGCAGTTCTTC.

The CDR3 DNA follows: TGTGCCAGCAGTTTCACCGGGCCAGGCTATGGCTACACCTTC. Protein product: CASSFTGPGYGYTF. The J gene is TRBJ1-2, the V gene TRBV2; D uncertain. Trimming took 5 bases from V and 4 from J, leaving 14 bases between them. Per the germline V gene, CDR1 is SNHLY and CDR2 is FYNNEI. The CDR3 runs to 14 residues.

The chain employs TRBV9 and TRBJ1-4; 9 nucleotides line up with TRBD1. The CDR3 totals 13 residues. V lost 4 bases, J lost 6 bases, and 1 base stayed unmatched. Germline V lookup: CDR1 SGDLS, CDR2 YYNGEE. CDR3 in DNA: TGTGCCAGCAGCCGGGACAGGGATGAAAAACTGTTTTTT. This sequence encodes CASSRDRDEKLFF.

The chain combines TRBV28 with TRBJ2-1; 14 bases fit TRBD2. Losses at the gene ends were 6 bases for V and 10 bases for J; bases not matched to a gene: 11. This CDR3 region has 16 residues. CDR1 and CDR2 (germline): MDHEN, SYDVKM. CDR3 DNA sequence: TGTGCCAGCAGCTCCTCCGGGACTAGCGGGAGAGACGAGCAGTTCTTC. It specifies CASSSSGTSGRDEQFF.

The chain joins TRBV18 to TRBJ2-7; 9 nucleotides align to TRBD1. The J segment lost 5 bases and the V segment lost 6 bases, leaving 8 bases of the junction unmatched. The CDR3 has 14 residues. Germline assignment: CDR1 KGHSH and CDR2 LQKENI. The CDR3 is CASSPGTGSHEQYF. In nucleotides, the CDR3 is TGTGCCAGCTCGCCCGGGACAGGGTCCCACGAGCAGTACTTC. The full variable domain, in which reference TRBV18 and TRBJ2-7 provide the parts outside the CDR3, is NAGVMQNPRHLVRRRGQEARLRCSPMKGHSHVYWYRQLPEEGLKFMVYLQKENIIDESGMPKERFSAEFPKEGPSILRIQQVVRGDSAAYFCASSPGTGSHEQYFGPGTRLTVT.

The chain couples TRBV24-1 to TRBJ2-2, with TRBD2 as a possible D gene (6 bases). The germline V gene has CDR1 KGHDR and CDR2 SFDVKD. Trimming shortened V by 4 bases and J by 6 bases, and 14 bases separated the two germline ends. This CDR3 spans 15 amino acids. CDR3 loop: CATSDTTRSSGELFF. The CDR3 DNA follows: TGTGCCACCAGTGACACGACTAGATCTTCCGGGGAGCTGTTTTTT.

This chain connects TRBV6-2 or TRBV6-3 to TRBJ2-1; TRBD2 might be the D (6 bases). The V end lost 4 bases, the J end lost 6 bases, and 13 bases lay between the germline ends. In germline, CDR1 is MNHEY, CDR2 SVGEGT. The CDR3 covers 14 residues. The CDR3 reads CASSFRDSLNEQFF. CDR3 nucleotide sequence: TGTGCCAGCAGTTTCCGGGACTCCCTCAATGAGCAGTTCTTC.

The genes are TRBV28 and TRBJ1-5; a weak D match, TRBD1 (6 bases). CDR3 size: 13 residues. Germline V gene sequence: CDR1 MDHEN, CDR2 SYDVKM. Deletions cut 3 bases from V and 6 bases from J, with 9 bases between. The CDR3, as DNA: TGTGCCAGCAGTTTTAGGGGGTCTCAGCCCCAGCATTTT. As protein: CASSFRGSQPQHF.

The V gene is TRBV18, the J gene TRBJ1-1, with no clear D. V lost 2 bases and J 3 bases, leaving 16 bases between the germline ends. The CDR3 has 16 amino acids. Germline CDR1 is KGHSH and CDR2 is LQKENI. CDR3 region: CASSPRSHRGDTEAFF. The CDR3 DNA reads as TGTGCCAGCTCACCAAGAAGTCACCGCGGGGACACTGAAGCTTTCTTT.

V and J are TRBV19 and TRBJ1-1; D is perhaps TRBD1 (5 bases). Deletions cut 7 bases from V and 11 bases from J, with 14 bases between. The germline V gene encodes CDR1 LNHDA and CDR2 SQIVND (reference sequence). The CDR3 runs to 11 residues. CDR3 region: CASIAGTGAFF. The CDR3 nucleotides are TGTGCCAGTATTGCCGGGACTGGGGCTTTCTTT.

This chain joins TRBV9 and TRBJ2-7; TRBD1 agrees at 10 bases. Trimming at V came to 3 bases and at J to 4 bases, leaving 4 bases not matched to a gene. Germline V gene data show CDR1 as SGDLS and CDR2 as YYNGEE. The CDR3 covers 14 residues. This CDR3 reads CASSGGDRGYEQYF. The CDR3 nucleotides are TGTGCCAGCAGCGGGGGGGACAGGGGTTACGAGCAGTACTTC.

CDR3 in DNA: TGTGCCAGTAGTATCCCTGATGCGAGGGGCTATGGCTACACCTTC. The encoded protein is CASSIPDARGYGYTF. The chain employs TRBV19 and TRBJ1-2, with a weak D call TRBD1 (5 bases). Trimming pared 3 bases from V and 4 bases from J, leaving 15 bases between. Germline CDR1 and CDR2: LNHDA and SQIVND (reference sequence). The CDR3 runs to 15 residues.

The rearrangement links TRBV28 to TRBJ1-1; D not certain. Germline CDR1 reads MDHEN; CDR2 reads SYDVKM. The ends were cut back, 8 bases at V and 0 bases at J, with 10 bases in the middle. This CDR3 contains 13 residues. CDR3: CASDVGMNTEAFF. In nucleotides, the CDR3 is TGTGCCAGCGACGTCGGCATGAACACTGAAGCTTTCTTT.

V is TRBV2 and J is TRBJ1-1; maybe TRBD1 (6 bases). V was clipped by 6 bases and J by 2 bases, with 16 bases between them. CDR1 is SNHLY, CDR2 FYNNEI, per germline. The CDR3 runs to 15 residues. The chain's CDR3 is CASRKGWTDNTEAFF. The CDR3 bases are TGTGCCAGCAGGAAAGGGTGGACAGATAACACTGAAGCTTTCTTT.